The 30 T cell receptor beta chains below were found in one sample sequenced in a study of post-analysis software for immune sequencing data. Study-level points and caveats: The study found TRBV5-6, TRBV5-1 and TRBV20-1 among five TRBV segments more frequent in patients than controls.

What these receptors recognize is not known. Unique molecular identifiers were carried by the TCR beta cDNA libraries. TCRdb re-analysed the PCR reads in MiXCR, keeping a single row per CDR3 protein. The sample includes fewer than 850,000 distinct CDR3 sequences, roughly 30% seen only once; the top ten take 0.55% to 0.65%. Sequencing was done on a sample of blood. The origin of the receptors is a girl under 18 with multiple sclerosis.

The J gene is TRBJ2-7, the V gene TRBV9; D call uncertain. CDR3 size: 14 residues. The germline gives CDR1 SGDLS, CDR2 YYNGEE. Trimming pared 2 bases from V and 2 bases from J, leaving 11 bases between. The CDR3 DNA sequence: TGTGCCAGCAGCGTGGACGGCACAACCTACGAGCAGTACTTC. Amino acid sequence: CASSVDGTTYEQYF.

The chain has TRBV12-3 or TRBV12-4 and TRBJ1-2, with D uncertain. V was clipped by 2 bases and J by 13 bases, with 20 bases between them. This CDR3 is built from 14 residues. In nucleotides, the CDR3 is TGTGCCAGCAGTTTATCCGCGGACCGTGGTGGACGCACCTTC. Its protein product is CASSLSADRGGRTF.

This clonotype has only a few counts. The V gene is TRBV5-5, the J gene TRBJ2-6, with 7 positions matching TRBD1. The ends lost 0 bases at V and 3 bases at J; junction bases unmatched: 18. Germline V gene data show CDR1 as SGHKS and CDR2 as YYEKEE (reference sequence). There are 21 residues in the CDR3. The CDR3 bases are TGTGCCAGCAGCTTGGCCGGGACGGGACAGCCCTTATCGTTTGGGGCCAACGTCCTGACTTTC. Protein product: CASSLAGTGQPLSFGANVLTF.

As DNA, the CDR3 is TGTGCCAGCAGTGATGCTGGGACACGTCGAAATGAGCAGTTCTTC. Its translation: CASSDAGTRRNEQFF. This chain links TRBV2 with TRBJ2-1; tentatively, D is TRBD1 (6 bases). This CDR3 spans 15 amino acids. Trimming left V 3 bases short and J 7 bases short, with 16 bases between. Per the germline V gene, CDR1 is SNHLY and CDR2 is FYNNEI.

This clonotype showed up just a few times. This chain links TRBV29-1 with TRBJ1-1; D possibly corresponds to TRBD1 (6 bases). This CDR3 spans 13 amino acids. Germline values: CDR1 SQVTM, CDR2 ANQGSEA. Trimming took 4 bases from V and 4 from J, leaving 13 bases between them. This CDR3 reads CSVAGVGFTEAFF. The CDR3 coding sequence is TGCAGCGTTGCAGGGGTGGGTTTCACTGAAGCTTTCTTT.

The chain combines TRBV29-1 with TRBJ2-1; D could derive from TRBD1 or TRBD2 (5 bases each). This CDR3 region has 16 residues. V was shortened by 5 bases and J by 0 bases, with 17 bases between the two germline ends. The V gene's germline CDR1 is SQVTM and CDR2 ANQGSEA. Here the CDR3 reads CSVPGPSPDSYNEQFF. The CDR3 region has the DNA TGCAGCGTTCCGGGGCCCTCACCCGACTCCTACAATGAGCAGTTCTTC.

This clonotype was counted a few times. The chain couples TRBV6-2 or TRBV6-3 to TRBJ2-7; D remains ambiguous. Germline values: CDR1 MNHEY, CDR2 SVGEGT. The CDR3 has 16 amino acids. Trimming removed 0 bases at V and 2 bases at J, with 14 bases between. The CDR3 protein is CASSYSTGQKTYEQYF. The CDR3 DNA follows: TGTGCCAGCAGTTACTCGACCGGGCAGAAAACCTACGAGCAGTACTTC.

This clonotype was seen a handful of times. The genes are TRBV4-3 and TRBJ2-2, with D possibly TRBD1 on 6 matching bases. CDR1 and CDR2 (germline): LGHNA, YSLEER. The V gene lost 4 bases and the J gene lost 9 bases, with 15 bases spanning the gap. This CDR3 region has 14 residues. As DNA, the CDR3 is TGCGCCAGCAGCCCTGGGGCAGGGGCGAGGGAGCTGTTTTTT. Its translation: CASSPGAGARELFF.

The J gene is TRBJ2-1, the V gene TRBV12-3 or TRBV12-4; 9 bases align to TRBD1. The CDR3 has 16 residues. Unmatched junction bases numbered 21, after V lost 8 bases and J lost 13 bases. This chain's CDR3 is CASVAQGAIGGETQFF. CDR3 nucleotides: TGTGCCAGCGTAGCACAGGGGGCGATCGGAGGAGAGACCCAGTTCTTC.

The chain joins TRBV27 to TRBJ2-7; D unresolved. Germline CDR1 MNHEY, CDR2 SMNVEV (reference sequence). The ends were cut back, 8 bases at V and 0 bases at J, with 11 bases in the middle. This CDR3 contains 13 residues. The CDR3 DNA reads TGTGCCAGCGGGTGGAGCTACTCCTACGAGCAGTACTTC. Protein product: CASGWSYSYEQYF.

The V gene is TRBV7-9, the J gene TRBJ2-1; 13 nucleotides match TRBD2. The V segment lost 2 bases and the J segment 8 bases; nucleotides outside the gene matches: 9. The germline CDR1 and CDR2 sequences are SEHNR and FQNEAQ (reference sequence). This CDR3 comprises 17 residues. The CDR3: CASSLPGLAGPKDEQFF. DNA of the CDR3: TGTGCCAGCAGCTTACCGGGACTAGCGGGACCCAAGGATGAGCAGTTCTTC.

The rearrangement joins TRBV5-6 to TRBJ2-4, with TRBD2 matching 9 bases. The DNA end lines up better with TRBJ2-7; the J call may be wrong. The CDR3 has 16 residues. Germline V lookup: CDR1 SGHDT, CDR2 YYEEEE. The CDR3 spells CASSFSGRLPTDEQYF. CDR3 nucleotides: TGTGCCAGCAGCTTTAGCGGGAGACTCCCTACGGACGAGCAGTACTTC.

The rearrangement uses TRBV20-1 and TRBJ2-7; 10 bases line up with TRBD2. The V and J ends lost 1 base and 2 bases, in that order; junction bases with no gene match: 5. The length of the CDR3 is 15 residues. The germline CDR1 and CDR2 sequences are DFQATT and SNEGSKA (reference sequence). The CDR3 nucleotides read TGCAGTGCTAGAGGTCCCAGCGGGAGGGCCTACGAGCAGTACTTC. Protein: CSARGPSGRAYEQYF.

V and J are TRBV20-1 and TRBJ1-1; the match to TRBD1 covers 8 bases. This CDR3 has 13 amino acids. Germline CDR1 DFQATT, CDR2 SNEGSKA (reference sequence). Trimming at V came to 2 bases and at J to 4 bases, leaving 3 bases not matched to a gene. The CDR3 loop reads CSARRQGSTEAFF. The DNA of the CDR3 is TGCAGTGCTAGAAGACAGGGGAGCACTGAAGCTTTCTTT.

This clonotype was seen a handful of times. The V gene is TRBV15, the J gene TRBJ2-5; tentatively, D is TRBD1 (5 bases). The V end lost 3 bases, the J end lost 13 bases, and 18 bases lay between the germline ends. Germline V lookup: CDR1 LNHNV, CDR2 YYDKDF (reference sequence). CDR3 length equals 13 residues. CDR3 region: CATSSRRKRGSYF. The DNA for the CDR3 is TGTGCCACCAGCAGCAGACGGAAAAGGGGATCGTACTTC. Looking up the rest from reference TRBV15 and TRBJ2-5 gives the full variable domain: DAMVIQNPRYQVTQFGKPVTLSCSQTLNHNVMYWYQQKSSQAPKLLFHYYDKDFNNEADTPDNFQSRRPNTSFCFLDIRSPGLGDTAMYLCATSSRRKRGSYFGPGTRLLVL.

There are many counts of this clonotype. The CDR3 region is CASSASRRGGYEQYF. The CDR3 DNA sequence: TGTGCCAGCAGCGCTTCGAGGCGCGGGGGGTACGAGCAGTACTTC. The rearrangement joins TRBV7-9 to TRBJ2-7, with 8 bases fitting TRBD2. The CDR3 runs 15 residues. The V and J ends lost 5 bases and 4 bases, in that order; junction bases with no gene match: 10. The V gene's germline CDR1 is SEHNR and CDR2 FQNEAQ (reference sequence).

This clonotype turned up a few times. CDR3 sequence reads: CASSLPGQFYGYTF. The CDR3 DNA reads as TGTGCCAGCAGCCTCCCAGGGCAGTTCTATGGCTACACCTTC. V gene TRBV3-1 combines with J gene TRBJ1-2; weak D call: TRBD1 (5 bases). Germline V gene lookup returns CDR1 LGHDT and CDR2 YNNKEL (reference sequence). The V and J ends lost 4 bases and 4 bases respectively, with 13 bases between them. The CDR3 totals 14 residues.

This clonotype was observed a few times. CDR3 sequence: CASSLGKSNSPLHF. Here the CDR3 DNA reads TGCGCCAGCAGCTTGGGCAAGTCGAATTCACCCCTCCACTTT. The chain uses TRBV5-1 and TRBJ1-6, with D unresolved. The germline CDR1 and CDR2 sequences are SGHRS and YFSETQ. V lost 0 bases and J lost 7, with 8 bases in between. CDR3 length: 14 amino acids.

This clonotype was recorded a few times. V and J are TRBV2 and TRBJ1-2; TRBD1 is a possible D gene (5 bases). Trimming took 10 bases from V and 12 from J, leaving 15 bases between them. This CDR3 comprises 10 residues. Per the germline V gene, CDR1 is SNHLY and CDR2 is FYNNEI. CDR3 sequence: CATQTRVHTF. The DNA for the CDR3 is TGTGCCACACAGACCAGGGTACACACCTTC.

On this clonotype itself: Given a much more abundant clone one base away, this may be a read error. Given the absence of the conserved phenylalanine or tryptophan at the CDR3 end, a read error is likely. The rearrangement joins TRBV10-3 to TRBJ2-5; 12 bases are a match to TRBD2. The J call may not be correct, given that the DNA end is closer to TRBJ2-7. The CDR3 runs to 14 residues. The germline CDR1 and CDR2 sequences are ENHRY and SYGVKD. CDR3 in amino acids: CAISEGTSGHEQYL. The CDR3, as DNA: TGTGCCATCAGTGAGGGGACTAGCGGGCACGAGCAGTACTTA.

This clonotype was found a few times. The chain couples TRBV29-1 to TRBJ2-3; D remains ambiguous. Looked up from germline, CDR1 is SQVTM and CDR2 is ANQGSEA. V lost 4 bases and J 0 bases, leaving 11 bases between the germline ends. This CDR3 has 14 amino acids. The CDR3 region is CSVVAVKSTDTQYF. CDR3 bases: TGCAGCGTTGTCGCCGTGAAAAGCACAGATACGCAGTATTTT.

This rearrangement joins TRBV5-4 to TRBJ2-5; D perhaps matches TRBD1 (7 bases). Germline CDR1 reads SGHNT; CDR2 reads YYREEE (reference sequence). The CDR3 has 16 residues. V was clipped by 3 bases and J by 4 bases, with 19 bases between them. The CDR3 bases are TGTGCCAGCAGCTCCGAAATAGGGCAGGGGGGAGAGACCCAGTACTTC. This encodes CASSSEIGQGGETQYF.

V and J are TRBV6-2 or TRBV6-3 and TRBJ1-4; D unclear. Germline CDR1 and CDR2: MNHEY and SVGEGT. This CDR3 has 15 amino acids. Trimming pared 0 bases from V and 6 bases from J, leaving 11 bases between. This CDR3 is CASSYSRTGDEKLFF. CDR3 bases: TGTGCCAGCAGTTACTCGCGGACTGGGGATGAAAAACTGTTTTTT.

In this sample, this clonotype turned up many times. The rearrangement links TRBV5-1 to TRBJ2-7; 9 bases are shared with TRBD1. CDR1 SGHRS and CDR2 YFSETQ come from the germline V gene. CDR3 length: 15 amino acids. The ends lost 4 bases at V and 2 bases at J; junction bases unmatched: 7. CDR3 DNA sequence: TGCGCCAGCAGCGAGGCGACAGGGGGGCCCTACGAGCAGTACTTC. Amino acids: CASSEATGGPYEQYF.

The table lists this clonotype with a few counts. The chain recombines TRBV12-3 or TRBV12-4 with TRBJ2-2; the D gene is possibly TRBD2 (5 bases). Trimming left V 4 bases short and J 6 bases short, with 18 bases between. This CDR3 is 16 amino acids long. Written as DNA, the CDR3 is TGTGCCAGCAGTTCGGGAATAGTGAGTCCCCCCGGGGAGCTGTTTTTT. It codes for CASSSGIVSPPGELFF.

This clonotype has a handful of counts. One end of the junction does not line up with germline, which may come from a read error. V gene TRBV24-1 combines with J gene TRBJ2-1; tentative D call: TRBD1 (6 bases). CDR3 size: 13 residues. Germline V lookup: CDR1 KGHDR, CDR2 SFDVKD. The CDR3 is CVTSGNRDNEQFF. CDR3 coding DNA: TGTGTCACCAGTGGTAACAGGGACAATGAGCAGTTCTTC.

This clonotype has a handful of counts. The chain uses TRBV10-3 and TRBJ2-1; 7 bases map to TRBD1. With V trimmed by 5 bases and J by 8 bases, 6 bases remained unmatched. This CDR3 region has 13 residues. Germline assignment: CDR1 ENHRY and CDR2 SYGVKD. In DNA form, the CDR3 reads TGTGCCATCAGTTTAGACAGGGACGATGAGCAGTTCTTC. Translation: CAISLDRDDEQFF.

This clonotype was detected a few times. This chain connects TRBV4-3 to TRBJ2-1; TRBD1 is a possible D gene (5 bases). CDR1 and CDR2 from the germline V gene are LGHNA and YSLEER. Trimming removed 0 bases at V and 6 bases at J, with 15 bases between. The CDR3 is 16 amino acids. The CDR3 is CASSQEWGGTRNEQFF. The CDR3 bases are TGCGCCAGCAGCCAAGAATGGGGCGGAACGCGCAATGAGCAGTTCTTC.

V usage is TRBV5-1 and J usage is TRBJ2-7, with TRBD1 matching over 7 bases. This CDR3 region has 14 residues. The junction had 4 bases not matched to a gene; V was cut back by 1 base and J by 3 bases. CDR1 is SGHRS, CDR2 YFSETQ, per germline. The CDR3 sequence: CASSLPGQCYEQYF. For the CDR3, the DNA is TGCGCCAGCAGCTTGCCGGGACAGTGCTACGAGCAGTACTTC.

V and J are TRBV9 and TRBJ1-4; possible D gene TRBD1, 5 bases. Trimming took off 2 bases at V and 7 bases at J, with 21 bases between the two ends. The germline CDR1 and CDR2 sequences are SGDLS and YYNGEE. CDR3 length equals 17 residues. CDR3 loop: CASSVTGGSRMREKLFF. In DNA form, the CDR3 reads TGTGCCAGCAGCGTCACCGGGGGTTCTAGGATGCGTGAAAAACTGTTTTTT.